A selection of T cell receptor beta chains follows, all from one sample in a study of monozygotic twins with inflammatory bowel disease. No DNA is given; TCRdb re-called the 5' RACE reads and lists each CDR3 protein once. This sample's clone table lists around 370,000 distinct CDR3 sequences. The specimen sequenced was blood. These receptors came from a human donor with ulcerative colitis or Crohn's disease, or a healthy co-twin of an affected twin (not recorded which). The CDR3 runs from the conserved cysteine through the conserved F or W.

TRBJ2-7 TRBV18 CASSRDRAFEQYF
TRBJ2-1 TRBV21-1 CASSKGSGVRNEQFF
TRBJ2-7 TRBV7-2 CASSFGTSGYEQYF
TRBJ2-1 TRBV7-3 CASSLRQGGGEQFF
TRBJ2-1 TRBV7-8 CASSTTSSLFYDQFF
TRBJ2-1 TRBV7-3 CASSRTPGSSYNEQFF
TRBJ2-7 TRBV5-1 CASSPTRSGDSYEQYF
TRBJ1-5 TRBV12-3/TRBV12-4 CASSLGEGGWQPQHF
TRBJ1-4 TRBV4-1 CASSQQHKPGSWGELFF
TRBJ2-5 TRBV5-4 CASSPGGLFGETQYF
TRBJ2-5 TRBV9 CASSVELGAETQYF
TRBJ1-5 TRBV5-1 CASSEGTGGLGKPQHF
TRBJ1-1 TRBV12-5 CASGLGGRGNTEAFF
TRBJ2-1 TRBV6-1 CASQPGQVYNEQFF
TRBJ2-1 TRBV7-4 CASSFRTGTNEQFF
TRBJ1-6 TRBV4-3 CASSQGERPDNSPLHF
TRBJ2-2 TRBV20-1 CSALSKRGAGELFF
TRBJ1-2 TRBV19 CASTPIQGNYGYTF
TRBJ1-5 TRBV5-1 CASSLTGSGNQPQHF
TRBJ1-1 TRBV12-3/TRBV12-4 CASSLNAPSFTEAFF
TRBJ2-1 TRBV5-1 CASSLNKRGYSYNEQFF
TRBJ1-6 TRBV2 CASRPDRVANSPLHF
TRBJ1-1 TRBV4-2 CASSRGDRDTEAFF
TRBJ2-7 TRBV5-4 CASSPGQFAYEQYF
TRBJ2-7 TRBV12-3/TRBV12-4 CASSLRLTGAEQYF
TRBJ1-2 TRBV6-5 CASGWDNYGYTF
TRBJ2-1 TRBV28 CASFRGASYNEQFF
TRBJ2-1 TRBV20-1 CKGLAGFEQFF
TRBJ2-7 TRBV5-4 CASSPGNRVASYEQYF
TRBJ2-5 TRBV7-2 CASSSQGGLASSGTQYF
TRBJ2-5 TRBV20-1 CSAFSGGDQETQYF
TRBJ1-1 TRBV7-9 CASSFDTGWRTEAFF
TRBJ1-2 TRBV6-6 CAISGTGLNYGYTF
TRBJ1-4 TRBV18 CASSPGQGPNEKLFF
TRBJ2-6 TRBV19 CASSIRQGVASGANVLTF
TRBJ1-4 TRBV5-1 CASSWGRSNNEKLFF
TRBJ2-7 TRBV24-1 CATSDRAGPPYEQYF
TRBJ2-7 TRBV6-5 CATSLAGPTSYEQYF
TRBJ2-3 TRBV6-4 CASSEGGTSTDTQYF
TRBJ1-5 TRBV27 CASSLFPGTHVGQPQHF
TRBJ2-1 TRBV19 CASSIASGGAINEQFF
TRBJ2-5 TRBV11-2 CASSLQGGGTQYF
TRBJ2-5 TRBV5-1 CASSGMGAKETQYF
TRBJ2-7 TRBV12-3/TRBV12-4 CASVAGGHYEQYF
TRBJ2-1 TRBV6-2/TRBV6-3 CASSKLGQGHNEQFF